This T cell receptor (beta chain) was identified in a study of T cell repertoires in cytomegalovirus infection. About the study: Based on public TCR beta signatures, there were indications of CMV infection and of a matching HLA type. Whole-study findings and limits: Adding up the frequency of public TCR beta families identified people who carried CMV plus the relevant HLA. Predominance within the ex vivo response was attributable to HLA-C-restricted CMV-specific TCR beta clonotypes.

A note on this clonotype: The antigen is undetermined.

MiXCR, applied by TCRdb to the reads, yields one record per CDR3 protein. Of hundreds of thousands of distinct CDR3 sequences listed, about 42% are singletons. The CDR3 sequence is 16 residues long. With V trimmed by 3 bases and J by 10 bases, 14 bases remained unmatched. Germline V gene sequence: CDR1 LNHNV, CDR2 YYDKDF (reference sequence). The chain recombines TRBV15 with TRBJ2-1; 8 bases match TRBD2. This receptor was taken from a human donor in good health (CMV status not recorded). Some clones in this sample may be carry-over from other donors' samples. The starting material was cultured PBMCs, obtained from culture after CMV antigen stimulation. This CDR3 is CATSSLAGWGRGEQFF. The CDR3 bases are TGTGCCACCAGCAGCCTAGCGGGTTGGGGGAGGGGGGAGCAGTTCTTC.